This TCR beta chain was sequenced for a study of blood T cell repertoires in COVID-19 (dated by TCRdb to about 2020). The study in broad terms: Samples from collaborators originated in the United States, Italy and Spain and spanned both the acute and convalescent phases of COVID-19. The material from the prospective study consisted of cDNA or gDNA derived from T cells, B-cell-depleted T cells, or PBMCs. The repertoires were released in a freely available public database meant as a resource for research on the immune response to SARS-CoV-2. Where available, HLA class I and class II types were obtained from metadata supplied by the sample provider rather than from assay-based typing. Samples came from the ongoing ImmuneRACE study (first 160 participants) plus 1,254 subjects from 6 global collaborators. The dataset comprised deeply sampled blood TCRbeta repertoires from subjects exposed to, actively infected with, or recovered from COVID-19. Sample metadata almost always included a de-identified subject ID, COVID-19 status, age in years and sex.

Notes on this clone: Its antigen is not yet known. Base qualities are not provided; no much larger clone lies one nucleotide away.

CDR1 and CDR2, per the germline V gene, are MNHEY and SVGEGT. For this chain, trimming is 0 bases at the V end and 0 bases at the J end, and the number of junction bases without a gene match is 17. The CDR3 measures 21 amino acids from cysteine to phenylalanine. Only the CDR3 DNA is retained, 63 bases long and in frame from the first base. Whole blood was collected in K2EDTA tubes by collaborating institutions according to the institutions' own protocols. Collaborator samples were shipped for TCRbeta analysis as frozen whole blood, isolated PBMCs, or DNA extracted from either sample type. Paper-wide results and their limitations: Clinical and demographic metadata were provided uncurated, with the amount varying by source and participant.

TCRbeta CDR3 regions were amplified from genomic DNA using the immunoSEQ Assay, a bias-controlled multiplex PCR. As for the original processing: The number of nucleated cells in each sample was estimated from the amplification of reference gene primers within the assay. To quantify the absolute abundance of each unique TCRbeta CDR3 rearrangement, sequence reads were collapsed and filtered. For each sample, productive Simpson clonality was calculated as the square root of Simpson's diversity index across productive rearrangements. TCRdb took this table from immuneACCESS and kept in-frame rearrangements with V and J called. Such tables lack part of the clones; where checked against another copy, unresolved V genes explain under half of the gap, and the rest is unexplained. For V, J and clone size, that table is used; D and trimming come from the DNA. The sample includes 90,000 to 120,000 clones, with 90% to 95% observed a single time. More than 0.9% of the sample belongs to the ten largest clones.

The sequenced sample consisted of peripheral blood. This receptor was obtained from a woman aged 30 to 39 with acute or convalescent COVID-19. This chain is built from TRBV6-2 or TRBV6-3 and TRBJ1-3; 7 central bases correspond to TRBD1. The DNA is TGTGCCAGCAGTTACTCGAGAGTGATGCGACAGGGACCTAGCTCTGGAAACACCATATATTTT. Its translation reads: CASSYSRVMRQGPSSGNTIYF.